This T cell receptor beta chain came from a study of T-cell reconstitution after alpha-beta-depleted transplantation in children (dated by TCRdb to 2016 to 2018). For the study in its entirety: T-cell immune reconstitution after TCRalphabeta/CD19-depleted allogeneic hematopoietic cell transplantation in children was quantitatively tracked in the study by means of TCR repertoire profiling. Paper-wide results and their limitations: In some patients, the high TCRbeta diversity seen at day 60 was put down to recipient T cells and intrathymic progenitors that had survived conditioning. Over subsequent months, a decline in hyperexpanded clone frequencies was noted, and after one year, T-cell counts and TCRbeta diversity were mostly ascribed to newly produced T cells. About two months after transplant, the apparently early recovery of alphabetaT-cell counts reportedly depended on just several hundred clones that had expanded rapidly and came from non-depleted graft cells.

Ten or more counts support this clonotype. It has no known antigen specificity. No quality values exist for individual bases; no much larger clone is one base distant. The library was built by means of PCR. The listed sequencing device is Illumina HiSeq 2500. TCR library preparation used molecular barcoding, with unique molecular identifiers applied to normalize quantification of the TCRbeta repertoire. The public reads were run again by TCRdb, first through fastp at Q25 and then through MiXCR, and only productive beta chains were kept. A single entry per CDR3 protein holds the most common genes and DNA from its merged rows. The sample records about 27,000 distinct CDR3 sequences, 15% to 20% of which are singletons. The ten largest clones represent 35% to 45% of the sample. Per the publication, the time point label means: day 60 (about 2 months) after transplantation. According to the study, the label for this sample's treatment or condition signals: allogeneic hematopoietic cell transplantation with graft depleted of TCRalphabeta T cells and CD19 B cells. The transplant recipients were children given TCRalphabeta/CD19-depleted allogeneic hematopoietic cell grafts.

Per the germline V gene, LGHNA is the CDR1 and YNFKEQ is the CDR2. Trimming removed 2 bases from V and 0 bases from J, leaving 11 bases between the germline ends. Its CDR3 holds 16 amino acids, cysteine through phenylalanine. Only the CDR3 DNA is retained, 48 bases long and in frame from the first base. This clonotype was obtained from a male patient between 2 and 10 years old who had a stem cell transplant for acute lymphoblastic leukemia, so the T cells may come from the graft donor. Source: PBMCs, mostly from graft donor cells, taken 60 days after TCRalphabeta/CD19-depleted stem cell transplant. The V and J genes are TRBV4-2 and TRBJ2-1; no D gene can be assigned with confidence. The DNA reads TGTGCCAGCAGCCAACCCCCGTCGAGCTCCTACAATGAGCAGTTCTTC. The resulting protein is CASSQPPSSSYNEQFF.